Listed below are T cell receptor beta chains from one sample, sequenced in a study of T cell repertoires in cytomegalovirus infection. One entry per CDR3 protein, called by TCRdb with MiXCR from the reads. The sample carries 100,000 to 150,000 distinct CDR3 sequences, more than 7% recorded once. The specimen sequenced was PBMCs. Receptors originate from a human donor in good health (CMV status not recorded). Some clones in this sample may be carry-over from other donors' samples. Both conserved end residues are part of each CDR3. The D gene is left open where the match is weak. Clone size is not always given. Where it is, it says once, few, many or a class for expanded clones.

j_gene,abundance,v_gene,d_gene,CDR3nt,CDR3aa
TRBJ2-7,many,TRBV7-2,TRBD2,TGTGCCAGCAGCTCCTTAGCGGGGGGGCCGTATGAGCAGTACTTC,CASSSLAGGPYEQYF
TRBJ2-2,many,TRBV7-2,TRBD1,TGTGCCAGCAGCTTCGCCGACAGGGGGCGCACCGGGGAGCTGTTTTTT,CASSFADRGRTGELFF
TRBJ2-2,many,TRBV20-1,NA,TGCAGTGCTAGAGATCTCGGGTCCCGGGGGGCTAACACCGGGGAGCTGTTTTTT,CSARDLGSRGANTGELFF
TRBJ2-5,NA,TRBV12-3/TRBV12-4,NA,TGTGCCAGCAGTTCGGGACCGAAAGAGACCCAGTACTTC,CASSSGPKETQYF
TRBJ2-2,many,TRBV7-9,NA,TGTGCCAGCAGATCCGACTTGAACACCGGGGAGCTGTTTTTT,CASRSDLNTGELFF
TRBJ2-5,many,TRBV28,NA,TGTGCCAGCAGTAGCCTCGGGGCTATCCAAGAGACCCAGTACTTC,CASSSLGAIQETQYF
TRBJ1-3,NA,TRBV7-9,NA,TGTGCCAGCAGCCAACAAGGGTCTGGAAACACCATATATTTT,CASSQQGSGNTIYF
TRBJ2-6,few,TRBV5-4,NA,TGTGCCAGCAGCCCGGATCCCGTCGGGGCCAACGTCCTGACTTTC,CASSPDPVGANVLTF
TRBJ2-7,many,TRBV11-2,TRBD1,TGTGCCAGCAGCTTCTGGCCCATAAGGACAGGCCGAGACGAGCAGTACTTC,CASSFWPIRTGRDEQYF
TRBJ1-2,many,TRBV19,NA,TGTGCCAGTAGTATAGGTGGAGGGATCTATGGCTACACCTTC,CASSIGGGIYGYTF
TRBJ1-1,few,TRBV9,TRBD1,TGTGCCAGCAGCGTAGCCGACAGGGGCACTGAAGCTTTCTTT,CASSVADRGTEAFF
TRBJ1-4,many,TRBV5-5,NA,TGTGCCAGCAGCTCGGGGGACTCGAGGACTGAAAAACTGTTTTTT,CASSSGDSRTEKLFF
TRBJ1-2,many,TRBV7-2,NA,TGTGCCAGCAGCCAGGACAAGGCTAACTATGGCTACACCTTC,CASSQDKANYGYTF
TRBJ1-5,NA,TRBV20-1,TRBD1,TGCAGTGCGAGGGGACAGGGTGGCCAGCCCCAGCATTTT,CSARGQGGQPQHF
TRBJ1-1,many,TRBV5-1,NA,TGCGCCAGCAGCTATTCTCCGGGGGGGCTGAACACTGAAGCTTTCTTT,CASSYSPGGLNTEAFF
TRBJ2-3,once,TRBV20-1,NA,TGCAGTGCTAGAGACGGATCCACAGATACGCAGTATTTT,CSARDGSTDTQYF
TRBJ1-1,NA,TRBV5-6,NA,TGTGCCAGCAGCTTAAGGTCGAACACTGAAGCTTTCTTT,CASSLRSNTEAFF
TRBJ1-1,NA,TRBV20-1,TRBD1,TGCAGTGCTAGAGCCGGGACAGGGCTCACTGAAGCTTTCTTT,CSARAGTGLTEAFF
TRBJ2-5,many,TRBV7-2,NA,TGTGCCAGCAGCCTACAGGGGACCCAGTACTTC,CASSLQGTQYF
TRBJ2-5,NA,TRBV11-2,TRBD1,TGTGCCAGCAGCTCTGGACAGGCTCTCAAAAGGGAGACCCAGTACTTC,CASSSGQALKRETQYF
TRBJ2-1,few,TRBV2,TRBD2,TGTGCCAGCAGTGGGGGCGGCGGGGGGGCCTACAATGAGCAGTTCTTC,CASSGGGGGAYNEQFF
TRBJ1-5,many,TRBV10-3,NA,TGTGCCATCAGACCGGACAGTGACCTACAGCCCCAGCATTTT,CAIRPDSDLQPQHF
TRBJ1-2,many,TRBV20-1,NA,TGCAGTGCTAGCTGGGCAGGGGCGGGCTACACCTTC,CSASWAGAGYTF
TRBJ1-2,many,TRBV7-6,NA,TGTGCCAGCAGCCAACCAGGGTCGGGTGGCTACACCTTC,CASSQPGSGGYTF
TRBJ2-3,many,TRBV29-1,TRBD2,TGCAGCGTTGAAGGAGAAGGACTAGCTTCAGATACGCAGTATTTT,CSVEGEGLASDTQYF
TRBJ1-6,many,TRBV7-9,TRBD1,TGTGCCAGCAGCTTCCGTGGGACAGGGGATTCACCCCTCCACTTT,CASSFRGTGDSPLHF
TRBJ2-3,few,TRBV29-1,TRBD1,TGCAGCGTGGACAGGGGGTCCGCAACGCAGTATTTT,CSVDRGSATQYF
TRBJ1-2,NA,TRBV7-9,NA,TGTGCCAGCAGCTTAGTCGGCGGGAACGGCTACACCTTC,CASSLVGGNGYTF
TRBJ2-5,many,TRBV12-3/TRBV12-4,NA,TGTGCCAGCAGTGCTTCGACAGGGAGGCAAGAGACCCAGTACTTC,CASSASTGRQETQYF
TRBJ2-5,many,TRBV5-1,NA,TGCGCCAGCAGCTTCCCACAGTATCAAGAGACCCAGTACTTC,CASSFPQYQETQYF
TRBJ2-7,many,TRBV29-1,NA,TGCAGCGTCGAAGCCCCAGCGATGAGCTCCTACGAGCAGTACTTC,CSVEAPAMSSYEQYF
TRBJ2-7,NA,TRBV19,TRBD1,TGTGCCAGCACGGACAGGGCCTACGGGTACGAGCAGTACTTC,CASTDRAYGYEQYF
TRBJ1-2,many,TRBV6-1,NA,TGTGCCAGCAGTGAAGCTTGGCAGGGTCGTGACTACACCTTC,CASSEAWQGRDYTF
TRBJ2-5,few,TRBV9,NA,TGTGCCAGCAGTCAGAGTTTCGAGACCCAGTACTTC,CASSQSFETQYF
TRBJ2-4,few,TRBV29-1,NA,TGCAGCGTATCCGGCGGACAGTCCGTTACCAAAAACATTCAGTACTTC,CSVSGGQSVTKNIQYF